This T cell receptor beta chain appears in the sequencing data of a study of OX40 agonist ivuxolimab in advanced cancers. In the study overall: Dose-escalation patients' cancers were hepatocellular carcinoma, melanoma, renal cell or head and neck cancer.

Study-level findings and limits: Partial responders dosed at 0.1-3.0 mg/kg displayed clonal expansion ranking among the lowest.

CDR1 is SGHAT and CDR2 is FQDESV in the germline V gene (reference sequence). V lost 5 bases to trimming and J lost 4 bases, with 18 bases between them. This CDR3 spans 15 amino acids. As regards this clone: Antigen specificity is unknown.

Using immunoSEQ multiplex PCR, the repertoire was profiled, and TCRdb retains in-frame clones only, with some absent. The repertoire holds roughly 87,000 clones, with roughly 91% as singletons. The clonotype was recovered from an adult with an advanced solid tumor such as melanoma, head and neck, liver or kidney cancer. Sequenced here: CD4+ or CD8+ T cells sorted from blood, sampled in a trial of the OX40 agonist ivuxolimab. This rearrangement joins TRBV11-1 to TRBJ2-7; the D gene is possibly TRBD2 (7 bases). CDR3 residues: CASSLTGGVQYEQYF. The CDR3 nucleotides are TGTGCCAGCAGCCTCACGGGGGGCGTACAGTACGAGCAGTACTTC.